This T cell receptor beta chain was identified during a study of T cell repertoires in cytomegalovirus infection. Across the whole study: Matching HLA type, along with CMV infection, was indicated by public TCR beta signatures. Study outcomes and limitations: The ex vivo response was dominated by HLA-C-restricted CMV-specific TCR beta clonotypes. Adding up the frequency of public TCR beta families identified people who carried CMV plus the relevant HLA.

This clonotype turned up a few times. The target antigen is unknown. The length of the CDR3 is 12 residues. The ends were cut back, 6 bases at V and 2 bases at J, with 6 bases in the middle. Per the germline V gene, CDR1 is SNHLY and CDR2 is FYNNEI. TCRdb ran MiXCR on the reads and lists one entry per CDR3 protein. The sample lists roughly 45,000 distinct CDR3 sequences; approximately 22% were seen once. The TCR originated in a human donor in good health (CMV status not recorded). Some clones in this sample may be carry-over from other donors' samples. V usage is TRBV2 and J usage is TRBJ2-3, with unresolved D. Sequencing was performed on PBMCs, sequenced either directly or after in vitro stimulation (not recorded which). CDR3 in amino acids: CASRADTDTQYF. CDR3 DNA: TGTGCCAGCAGGGCCGACACAGATACGCAGTATTTT.